The clone carrying this T cell receptor beta chain has just a few counts. Stated time point: patch test 1, 2 weeks after DPC sensitization. Treatment noted: therapeutic diphenylcyclopropenone sensitization with weekly scalp DPC. At patch-test visits, sampling came before the patch test. The entry originates in a study of human T cells and chemical hapten exposure. TCRdb analysed the RACE reads with MiXCR anew, one entry per CDR3 protein. The data contain 90,000 or so distinct CDR3 sequences, over 9.5% of them singletons. The sequence was collected from a man aged 40-55 years with alopecia areata. Some clones in this sample may be carry-over from other donors' samples. The sample was whole blood, taken in connection with sensitization to the hapten diphenylcyclopropenone (DPC).

CDR3 in amino acids: CASSLATGGGLDEQFF. The CDR3 coding sequence is TGTGCCAGCAGCTTAGCGACGGGTGGGGGCCTGGATGAGCAGTTCTTC. This sequence joins TRBV7-2 and TRBJ2-1; tentative D call: TRBD1 (6 bases). The CDR3 loop spans 16 amino acids. CDR1 is SGHTA and CDR2 is FQGNSA in the germline V gene. The V end lost 0 bases, the J end lost 8 bases, and 17 bases lay between the germline ends.